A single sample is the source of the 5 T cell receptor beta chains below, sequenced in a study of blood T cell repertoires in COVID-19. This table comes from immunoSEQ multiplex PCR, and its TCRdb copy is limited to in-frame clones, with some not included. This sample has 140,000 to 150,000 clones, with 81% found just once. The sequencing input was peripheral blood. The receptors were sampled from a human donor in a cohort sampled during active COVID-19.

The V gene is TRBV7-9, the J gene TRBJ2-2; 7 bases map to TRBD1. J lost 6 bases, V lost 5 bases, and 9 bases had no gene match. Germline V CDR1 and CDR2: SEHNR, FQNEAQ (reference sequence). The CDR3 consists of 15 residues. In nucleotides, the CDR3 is TGTGCCAGCAGCCCCCCGGGACAGATTTCCGGGGAGCTGTTTTTT. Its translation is CASSPPGQISGELFF.

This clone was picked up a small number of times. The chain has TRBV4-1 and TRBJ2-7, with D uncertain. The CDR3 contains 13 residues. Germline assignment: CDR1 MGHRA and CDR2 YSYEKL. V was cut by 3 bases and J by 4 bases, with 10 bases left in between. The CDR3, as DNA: TGCGCCAGCAGCCAGTCGGAGAGGTACGAGCAGTACTTC. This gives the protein CASSQSERYEQYF.

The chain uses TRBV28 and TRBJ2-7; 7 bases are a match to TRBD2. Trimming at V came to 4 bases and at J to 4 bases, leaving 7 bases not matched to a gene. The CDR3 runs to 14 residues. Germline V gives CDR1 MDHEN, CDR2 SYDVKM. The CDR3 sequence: CASSSITGGYEQYF. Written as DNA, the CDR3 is TGTGCCAGCAGTTCCATAACGGGAGGTTACGAGCAGTACTTC.

Here the CDR3 reads CASSIVGGTSGYNEQFF. The CDR3 coding sequence is TGTGCCAGTAGTATAGTTGGCGGGACTAGCGGTTACAATGAGCAGTTCTTC. V and J are TRBV19 and TRBJ2-1; TRBD2 aligns across 11 bases. V gave up 1 base and J gave up 4 bases; unmatched junction bases: 6. Germline V gene data show CDR1 as LNHDA and CDR2 as SQIVND (reference sequence). The CDR3 extends over 17 amino acids. Complete variable domain (other parts from reference TRBV19 and TRBJ2-1): DGGITQSPKYLFRKEGQNVTLSCEQNLNHDAMYWYRQDPGQGLRLIYYSQIVNDFQKGDIAEGYSVSREKKESFPLTVTSAQKNPTAFYLCASSIVGGTSGYNEQFFGPGTRLTVL.

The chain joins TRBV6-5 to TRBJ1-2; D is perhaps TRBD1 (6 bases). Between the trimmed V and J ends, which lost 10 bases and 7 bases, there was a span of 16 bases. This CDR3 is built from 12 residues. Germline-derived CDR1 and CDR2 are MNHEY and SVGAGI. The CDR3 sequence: CAIRQAKGGYTF. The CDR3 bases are TGTGCCATCCGACAGGCCAAGGGTGGCTACACCTTC.